Presented here are 19 T cell receptor beta chains from one specimen sequenced in a study of cytomegalovirus exposure and HLA in healthy donors. The PCR employed 60 Vbeta primers together with 13 Jbeta primers. Sequencing used immunoSEQ multiplex PCR; TCRdb keeps in-frame clones, though not all of them. The data hold some 130,000 clones, with roughly 70% observed a single time. Sequenced sample: PBMCs. Every receptor here comes from a human donor in good health.

This chain joins TRBV10-3 and TRBJ2-7; 10 nucleotides agree with TRBD2. The length of the CDR3 is 14 residues. Germline loops: CDR1 ENHRY, CDR2 SYGVKD. CDR3 DNA: TGTGCGACCGTTCCGGGGCTAGCGGGAGACGAGCAGTACTTC. Its protein product is CATVPGLAGDEQYF.

V gene TRBV4-2 combines with J gene TRBJ2-3; possibly TRBD1 for D (6 bases). Trimming cost V 1 base and J 1 base, with 9 bases left between them. Germline V gene data show CDR1 as LGHNA and CDR2 as YNFKEQ. The CDR3 is 15 amino acids. The CDR3 sequence: CASSQGGLGTDTQYF. For the CDR3, the DNA is TGTGCCAGCAGCCAAGGGGGGCTCGGCACAGATACGCAGTATTTT.

The rearrangement joins TRBV7-2 to TRBJ2-1; D gene ambiguous. CDR3 length: 15 amino acids. Germline CDR1 reads SGHTA; CDR2 reads FQGNSA. Trimming took off 4 bases at V and 0 bases at J, with 10 bases between the two ends. CDR3 in DNA: TGTGCCAGCAGCTCGACAAGAAGCTCCTACAATGAGCAGTTCTTC. Translation: CASSSTRSSYNEQFF.

The chain couples TRBV27 to TRBJ2-7; D is unresolved. There are 15 residues in the CDR3. The germline V gene encodes CDR1 MNHEY and CDR2 SMNVEV (reference sequence). Trimming took off 5 bases at V and 3 bases at J, with 17 bases between the two ends. CDR3 region: CASSARPLPYYEQYF. The CDR3 bases are TGTGCCAGCAGTGCTAGACCGCTACCTTACTACGAGCAGTACTTC.

The V and J genes are TRBV4-3 and TRBJ2-7, with 9 bases matching TRBD1. The germline V gene has CDR1 LGHNA and CDR2 YSLEER. The CDR3 has 16 residues. Germline trimming cut 3 bases from V and 6 bases from J; bases unmatched to any gene: 12. The DNA of the CDR3 is TGCGCCAGCAGCCAGGATACAGGGGGCAGGGCGAGCGAGCAGTACTTC. Amino acid sequence: CASSQDTGGRASEQYF.

The chain recombines TRBV14 with TRBJ2-5; tentatively, D is TRBD1 (6 bases). CDR3 length equals 19 residues. CDR1 is SGHDN and CDR2 is FVKESK in the germline V gene. The V and J ends lost 1 base and 4 bases respectively, with 25 bases between them. In nucleotides, the CDR3 is TGTGCCAGCAGCCAAGTCAAGGGAACAGGGTTGATTTTCCGAGAGACCCAGTACTTC. It translates to CASSQVKGTGLIFRETQYF.

V and J are TRBV4-1 and TRBJ1-1; 9 bases match TRBD1. Per the germline V gene, CDR1 is MGHRA and CDR2 is YSYEKL. The ends lost 6 bases at V and 1 base at J; junction bases unmatched: 6. This CDR3 region has 15 residues. CDR3 sequence (DNA): TGCGCCAGCAGACATCCGGGACAGGGGAACACTGAAGCTTTCTTT. This translates into CASRHPGQGNTEAFF.

The CDR3 DNA is TGTGCCACCAGCAGAGATCGGGTTTGGGCGGGAGGCGTCTACGAGCAGTACTTC. It codes for CATSRDRVWAGGVYEQYF. The chain combines TRBV15 with TRBJ2-7, with TRBD2 identical over 8 bases. This CDR3 is built from 18 residues. The junction had 13 bases not matched to a gene; V was cut back by 0 bases and J by 3 bases. The V gene's germline CDR1 is LNHNV and CDR2 YYDKDF (reference sequence).

This clone has only a few counts. The chain couples TRBV6-5 to TRBJ2-7, with 9 bases lining up with TRBD1. Germline values: CDR1 MNHEY, CDR2 SVGAGI. The CDR3 totals 14 residues. V was pared by 6 bases and J by 3 bases, with 6 bases of the junction left unmatched. CDR3 DNA: TGTGCCAGCAGCTCAGACAGGGGGAGCTACGAGCAGTACTTC. Protein sequence: CASSSDRGSYEQYF.

The chain has TRBV5-8 and TRBJ2-5, with 8 positions matching TRBD1. The ends lost 0 bases at V and 3 bases at J; junction bases unmatched: 7. The CDR3 contains 16 residues. Per germline, CDR1 SGHTS and CDR2 YDEGEE. CDR3 in DNA: TGTGCCAGCAGCTTGGGGTTGGCGGACAGGGAAGAGACCCAGTACTTC. Its protein product is CASSLGLADREETQYF.

This chain connects TRBV2 to TRBJ2-1, with D perhaps matching TRBD2 (5 bases). This CDR3 contains 14 residues. V was pared by 3 bases and J by 5 bases, with 11 bases between. CDR1 and CDR2 from the germline V gene are SNHLY and FYNNEI. CDR3 amino acids: CASSDALRDNEQFF. The CDR3 nucleotides are TGTGCCAGCAGTGACGCCCTGCGGGACAATGAGCAGTTCTTC. Variable domain in full (rest from reference TRBV2 and TRBJ2-1): EPEVTQTPSHQVTQMGQEVILRCVPISNHLYFYWYRQILGQKVEFLVSFYNNEISEKSEIFDDQFSVERPDGSNFTLKIRSTKLEDSAMYFCASSDALRDNEQFFGPGTRLTVL.

This clone has a handful of counts. The rearrangement uses TRBV7-2 and TRBJ2-4; 8 bases align to TRBD1. V lost 3 bases and J lost 15; bases outside the gene matches: 10. This CDR3 spans 13 amino acids. CDR1 is SGHTA and CDR2 is FQGNSA in the germline V gene. The CDR3 reads CASSLDPTGVGYF. The CDR3 DNA sequence: TGTGCCAGCAGCTTGGACCCGACAGGGGTAGGGTACTTC.

This CDR3 is CASSSTGEYGYTF. The CDR3 DNA reads as TGTGCCAGCAGTTCGACAGGGGAGTATGGCTACACCTTC. The V call is TRBV6-5, the J call TRBJ1-2; 8 bases map to TRBD1. This CDR3 has 13 residues. Germline lookup yields CDR1 MNHEY and CDR2 SVGAGI. The ends lost 4 bases at V and 5 bases at J; junction bases unmatched: 3.

The V gene is TRBV27, the J gene TRBJ1-2; maybe TRBD1 (6 bases). Deletions cut 4 bases from V and 4 bases from J, with 13 bases between. This CDR3 is built from 14 residues. Germline CDR1 MNHEY, CDR2 SMNVEV (reference sequence). The CDR3 sequence is CASSSQGIGYGYTF. For the CDR3, the DNA is TGTGCCAGCAGTTCCCAGGGGATTGGCTATGGCTACACCTTC.

This chain connects TRBV9 to TRBJ2-2; D gene unclear. This CDR3 comprises 15 residues. The germline CDR1 and CDR2 sequences are SGDLS and YYNGEE. Trimming stripped 3 bases from V and 0 bases from J, with 9 bases between. CDR3 loop: CASSALVANTGELFF. The CDR3 nucleotides read TGTGCCAGCAGCGCTTTAGTCGCGAACACCGGGGAGCTGTTTTTT.

This clone has a handful of counts. The gene calls are TRBV4-3 and TRBJ2-7; 9 nucleotides match TRBD1. The CDR3 runs 13 residues. In germline, CDR1 is LGHNA, CDR2 YSLEER. J lost 6 bases, V lost 3 bases, and 3 bases had no gene match. The DNA of the CDR3 is TGCGCCAGCAGCCAGGGACAGGGCACCGAGCAGTACTTC. Translating gives CASSQGQGTEQYF.

The chain has TRBV28 and TRBJ1-1, with TRBD1 identical over 7 bases. After removal of 7 bases from V and 3 bases from J, the junction contained 8 bases not matched to a gene. CDR1 and CDR2 from the germline V gene are MDHEN and SYDVKM. The CDR3 spans 14 residues. The CDR3 spells CASTQGQIHTEAFF. The CDR3 DNA is TGTGCCAGCACTCAGGGACAGATTCACACTGAAGCTTTCTTT.

The chain couples TRBV18 to TRBJ2-7; 11 nucleotides align to TRBD2. Germline V CDR1 and CDR2: KGHSH, LQKENI. The CDR3 has 15 residues. Trimming cost V 5 bases and J 4 bases; bases outside gene matches: 7. CDR3 amino acids: CASSSTSGSEYEQYF. CDR3 nucleotides: TGTGCCAGCTCATCAACTAGCGGGAGTGAGTACGAGCAGTACTTC.

The V gene is TRBV11-2, the J gene TRBJ2-7, with 10 bases lining up with TRBD2. With V trimmed by 1 base and J by 5 bases, 5 bases remained unmatched. This CDR3 spans 15 amino acids. In germline, CDR1 is SGHAT, CDR2 FQNNGV. CDR3: CASSLVPSGSHEQYF. In nucleotides, the CDR3 is TGTGCCAGCAGCTTAGTCCCTAGCGGGAGCCACGAGCAGTACTTC.